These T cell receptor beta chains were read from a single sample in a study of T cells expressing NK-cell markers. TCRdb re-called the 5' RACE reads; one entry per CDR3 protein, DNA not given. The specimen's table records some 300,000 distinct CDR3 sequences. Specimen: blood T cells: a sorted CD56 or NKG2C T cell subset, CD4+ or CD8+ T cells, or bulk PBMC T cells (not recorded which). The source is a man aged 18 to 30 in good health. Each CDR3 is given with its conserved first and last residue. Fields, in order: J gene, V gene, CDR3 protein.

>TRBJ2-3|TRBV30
CAWSGTGGADTQYF
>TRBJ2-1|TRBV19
CASSLRQGASGANEQFF
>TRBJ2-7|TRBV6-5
CASSSPSLAGEPNEQYF
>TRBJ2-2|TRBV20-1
CSARNTGTGELFF
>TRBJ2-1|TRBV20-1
CSASGRTSGPLSYNEQFF
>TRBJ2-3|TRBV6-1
CASRIGQGRTDTQYF
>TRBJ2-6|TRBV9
CASSVAPRTGALNVLTF
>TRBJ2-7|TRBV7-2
CASSLVETSGTYEQYF
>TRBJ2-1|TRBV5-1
CASSGGLGSYNEQFF
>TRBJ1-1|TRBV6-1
CASNLAGDTEAFF
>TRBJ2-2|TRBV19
CASAELTEELFF
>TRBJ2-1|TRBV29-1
CSVGLGANEQFF
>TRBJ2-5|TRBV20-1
CSARARGRETQYF
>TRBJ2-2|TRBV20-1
CSAVNDRFTGELFF
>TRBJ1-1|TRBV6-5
CASSTGTRGTEAFF
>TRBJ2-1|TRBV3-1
CASSQQQPNEQFF
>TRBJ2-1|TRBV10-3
CAISALGLAEFNEQFF
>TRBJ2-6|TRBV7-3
CASSPRGGAGANVLTF
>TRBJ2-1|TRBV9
CASSPLSGGSSYNEQFF
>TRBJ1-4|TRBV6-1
CASSPERRQFKLFF
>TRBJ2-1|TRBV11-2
CASSLEARPYNEQFF
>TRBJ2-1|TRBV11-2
CASSFIGRAREQFF
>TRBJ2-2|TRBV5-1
CASSLTSGTGNTGELFF
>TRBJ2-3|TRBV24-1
CATSDRGRSSTQYF
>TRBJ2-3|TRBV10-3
CAISDLAGSTDTQYF
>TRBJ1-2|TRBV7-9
CASSSAGTAYGYTF
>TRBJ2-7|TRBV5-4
CASSPGARGASYEQYF
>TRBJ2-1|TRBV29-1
CSVEDMPRSYNEQFF
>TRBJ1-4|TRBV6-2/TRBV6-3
CASRPTGKWEKLFF
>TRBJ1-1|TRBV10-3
CAISVAGGAGEAFF
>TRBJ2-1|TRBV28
CASSSDGWGYNEQFF
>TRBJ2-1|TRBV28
CASRGTYNEQFF
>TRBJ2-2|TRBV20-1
CSARDRITNTGELFF
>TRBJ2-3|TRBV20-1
CSAPERRGRDTQYF
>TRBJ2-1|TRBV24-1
CATRPGGTGADEQFF
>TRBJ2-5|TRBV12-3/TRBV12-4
CASSLGTGSKETQYF
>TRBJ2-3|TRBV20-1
CSARDLGPAASGRARADTQYF
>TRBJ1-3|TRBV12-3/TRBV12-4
CASSPRQEGNTIYF
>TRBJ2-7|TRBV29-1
CSGRTPYEQYF
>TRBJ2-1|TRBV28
CASSLNLALRNEQFF
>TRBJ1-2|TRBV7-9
CASSLASSENYGYTF
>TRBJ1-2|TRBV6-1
CASRRTGEEYGYTF
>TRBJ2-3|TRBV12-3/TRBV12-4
CASMGVLPTDTQYF
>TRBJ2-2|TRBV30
CAWKTTSGSTGELFF
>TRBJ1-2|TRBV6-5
CASSYRAGGESNYGYTF
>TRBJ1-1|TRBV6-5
CASSYVPRANTEAFF
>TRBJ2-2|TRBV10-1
CASQTSANTGELFF
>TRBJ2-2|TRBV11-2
CASSLISSGELFF
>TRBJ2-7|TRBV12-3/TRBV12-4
CASSRYYEQYF
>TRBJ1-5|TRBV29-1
CSVGPGGNQPQHF
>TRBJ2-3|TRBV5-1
CASRTEGTDTQYF
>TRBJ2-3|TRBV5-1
CASSLGKSGRSTDTQYF